This T cell receptor (beta chain) is drawn from a study of blood T cell repertoires in COVID-19. The overall study: The study drew acute and convalescent COVID-19 samples from the United States, Italy and Spain. PBMCs, B-cell-depleted T cells, or T cells provided the cDNA or gDNA that made up the material.

The junction had 9 bases not matched to a gene; V was cut back by 5 bases and J by 0 bases. Germline V gene sequence: CDR1 SEHNR, CDR2 FQNEAQ (reference sequence). The CDR3 runs to 17 residues. Per the original data handling: Nucleated cell counts were estimated from reference gene primer amplification. Using immunoSEQ multiplex PCR, the repertoire was profiled, and TCRdb retains in-frame clones only, with some absent. From that table come the V and J calls and clone size; the DNA was used to work out D and trimming. The sample has about 300,000 clones; more than 80% are singletons. One Seattle source followed patients from active infection through their disease course. This clone was counted many times.

The receptor's source is a woman between 45 and 60 years old with COVID-19, enrolled during active disease. Source material: peripheral blood. V is TRBV7-9 and J is TRBJ1-2; 10 bases agree with TRBD1. CDR3 sequence reads: CASSRGLGQGSNYGYTF. DNA of the CDR3: TGTGCCAGCAGCCGGGGGTTGGGACAGGGGTCTAACTATGGCTACACCTTC.